This TCR beta chain was recorded in a study of blood T cell repertoires in COVID-19. Between the trimmed V and J ends, which lost 8 bases and 10 bases, there was a span of 12 bases. The CDR3 sequence is 11 residues long. Germline CDR1 and CDR2: MNHEY and SVGAGI. Sequencing was performed with immunoSEQ multiplex PCR; in TCRdb, only in-frame clones are kept and a portion is missing. Seen here are 150,000 to 200,000 clones, 80% to 90% observed once, and the top ten hold roughly 2%. V and J are TRBV6-5 and TRBJ2-1; possibly TRBD2 for D (5 bases). The sequencing sample was made of peripheral blood. The sequence derives from a man aged 18 to 29 who had recovered from COVID-19. The CDR3 sequence is CASPPGGEQFF. CDR3 nucleotide sequence: TGTGCCAGCCCCCCGGGCGGGGAGCAGTTCTTC.